The present T cell receptor beta chain was sequenced within a study of cytotoxic CD8 clonotypes in ibrutinib-treated CLL. About the study: On average, more than 90,000 productive rearrangements and approximately 250,000 productive templates per sample. Study-level points and caveats: Rare overall, public clonotypes shrank or held steady under therapy. Measured clonality at baseline was greater than in age-matched healthy donors and tracked with circulating CD8+ T-cell counts.

In regard to this clone: Antigen: not known.

Generated by immunoSEQ multiplex PCR, the TCRdb table keeps only in-frame clones and is missing some. In the table there are 330,000 or so clones, around 66% of which are singletons. The germline V gene has CDR1 SQVTM and CDR2 ANQGSEA. Losses at the gene ends were 5 bases for V and 6 bases for J; bases not matched to a gene: 9. The length of the CDR3 is 13 residues. This specimen consisted of PBMCs, obtained after 36 months of ibrutinib treatment. The V gene is TRBV29-1, the J gene TRBJ2-7; 8 bases map to TRBD2. The clonotype comes from a human donor with chronic lymphocytic leukemia. CDR3 nucleotides: TGCAGCGTTAATACGCGGGGGGCATTCGAGCAGTACTTC. Translating gives CSVNTRGAFEQYF.